This passage covers 29 T cell receptor beta chains from one sample sequenced in a study of radiotherapy plus CTLA-4 blockade in lung cancer. The table came from immunoSEQ multiplex PCR; TCRdb's copy has only in-frame clones and leaves some out. This sample carries some 78,000 clones, 85% to 90% of them seen once, and the ten largest clones take around 0.85%. The sample here was peripheral blood, taken from a patient treated with radiotherapy plus ipilimumab. These receptors were taken from a human donor with non-small cell lung cancer who had stable disease on radiotherapy plus ipilimumab.

Only a few counts were recorded for this clone. The chain carries TRBV6-1 and TRBJ2-1, with D possibly matching TRBD1 (6 bases). The CDR3 has 15 amino acids. Germline V gene lookup returns CDR1 MNHNS and CDR2 SASEGT. Trimming removed 7 bases at V and 0 bases at J, with 13 bases between. The CDR3 DNA is TGTGCCAGCAAGCCCCAGGGGTTCTCCTACAATGAGCAGTTCTTC. This sequence encodes CASKPQGFSYNEQFF.

V is TRBV4-1 and J is TRBJ2-1; 14 positions agree with TRBD2. The ends lost 1 base at V and 2 bases at J; junction bases unmatched: 7. This CDR3 region has 19 residues. Germline V gene lookup returns CDR1 MGHRA and CDR2 YSYEKL. The CDR3 sequence: CASSQAGTSGGHTYNEQFF. The DNA for the CDR3 is TGCGCCAGCAGCCAAGCCGGGACTAGCGGGGGCCATACCTACAATGAGCAGTTCTTC.

This clone was detected only a few times. The V and J genes are TRBV28 and TRBJ2-1; D may be TRBD1 (5 bases). The V end was cut by 7 bases, the J end by 2 bases, with 15 bases between. Germline V gene lookup returns CDR1 MDHEN and CDR2 SYDVKM. The CDR3 consists of 15 residues. This CDR3 reads CASTLTRQPYNEQFF. In DNA form, the CDR3 reads TGTGCCAGCACCTTGACGCGACAGCCCTACAATGAGCAGTTCTTC.

J is TRBJ1-2 and V is TRBV4-1; no clear D. The CDR3 totals 13 residues. Germline assignment: CDR1 MGHRA and CDR2 YSYEKL. Trimming pared 7 bases from V and 4 bases from J, leaving 13 bases between. The CDR3 DNA reads TGCGCCAGCAAACAAGGCCCGAGCTATGGCTACACCTTC. Residues: CASKQGPSYGYTF.

The gene calls are TRBV7-6 and TRBJ2-6; 7 nucleotides match TRBD1. In germline, CDR1 is SGHVS, CDR2 FNYEAQ. The CDR3 runs 15 residues. The V segment lost 6 bases and the J segment 0 bases; nucleotides outside the gene matches: 2. DNA for the CDR3: TGTGCCAGCAGTTCAGGGGGCTCTGGGGCCAACGTCCTGACTTTC. This sequence encodes CASSSGGSGANVLTF. Filled out from reference TRBV7-6 and TRBJ2-6, the complete variable domain reads GAGVSQSPRYKVTKRGQDVALRCDPISGHVSLYWYRQALGQGPEFLTYFNYEAQQDKSGLPNDRFSAERPEGSISTLTIQRTEQRDSAMYRCASSSGGSGANVLTFGAGSRLTVL.

The chain is built from TRBV10-3 and TRBJ2-1; the D gene could be TRBD1 or TRBD2 (5 bases each). Trimming removed 6 bases at V and 2 bases at J, with 17 bases between. The CDR3 is 16 amino acids. The germline CDR1 and CDR2 sequences are ENHRY and SYGVKD. The CDR3, as DNA: TGTGCCATCAGACCCAACCGGGACCCGACCTACAATGAGCAGTTCTTC. As protein: CAIRPNRDPTYNEQFF.

This rearrangement joins TRBV6-1 to TRBJ2-7, with no clear D. V lost 6 bases and J 2 bases, leaving 11 bases between the germline ends. The CDR3 contains 13 residues. The germline V gene has CDR1 MNHNS and CDR2 SASEGT. Here the CDR3 DNA reads TGTGCCAGCAGGCCTCTGTTGCCCTACGAGCAGTACTTC. This codes for CASRPLLPYEQYF.

V usage is TRBV5-1 and J usage is TRBJ2-5; no definite D call. The CDR3 length is 12 residues. Trimming stripped 1 base from V and 4 bases from J, with 5 bases between. CDR1 and CDR2 (germline): SGHRS, YFSETQ. CDR3 loop: CASSLTVETQYF. The CDR3, as DNA: TGCGCCAGCAGCTTGACGGTAGAGACCCAGTACTTC.

The chain combines TRBV18 with TRBJ1-1; perhaps TRBD1 as D (6 bases). CDR1 and CDR2 (germline): KGHSH, LQKENI. V was pared by 0 bases and J by 0 bases, with 14 bases between. CDR3 size: 17 residues. DNA for the CDR3: TGTGCCAGCTCACCACCGGGGGCTAGGGCTTTGAACACTGAAGCTTTCTTT. Translated: CASSPPGARALNTEAFF.

This clone was counted a few times. The chain employs TRBV6-4 and TRBJ1-2; no clear D. V lost 0 bases, J lost 8 bases, and 19 bases lay in between. This CDR3 has 16 amino acids. Germline CDR1 MRHNA, CDR2 SNTAGT. CDR3 coding DNA: TGTGCCAGCAGTGACTCAGACGGCAGTGCCTCCCGGGGCTACACCTTC. Protein sequence: CASSDSDGSASRGYTF.

This chain connects TRBV7-2 to TRBJ1-1; 7 bases line up with TRBD1. This CDR3 region has 11 residues. V trimming: 5 bases; J trimming: 8 bases; junction bases outside the gene matches: 2. Germline-derived CDR1 and CDR2 are SGHTA and FQGNSA. The CDR3 reads CASSADREAFF. CDR3 sequence (DNA): TGTGCCAGCAGCGCGGACAGGGAAGCTTTCTTT. The whole variable domain, filled in from reference TRBV7-2 and TRBJ1-1, reads GAGVSQSPSNKVTEKGKDVELRCDPISGHTALYWYRQSLGQGLEFLIYFQGNSAPDKSGLPSDRFSAERTGGSVSTLTIQRTQQEDSAVYLCASSADREAFFGQGTRLTVV.

This clone was seen only a few times. V is TRBV10-3 and J is TRBJ2-7; weak D call: TRBD1 (6 bases). Germline loops: CDR1 ENHRY, CDR2 SYGVKD. The ends were cut back, 0 bases at V and 0 bases at J, with 6 bases in the middle. This CDR3 comprises 14 residues. CDR3 amino acids: CAISESDSSYEQYF. The CDR3, as DNA: TGTGCCATCAGTGAGTCGGACAGCTCCTACGAGCAGTACTTC.

The chain uses TRBV7-8 and TRBJ1-3; 8 nucleotides match TRBD1. The CDR3 is made up of 16 amino acids. CDR1 is SGHVS and CDR2 is FQNEAQ in the germline V gene. V lost 0 bases and J lost 4; bases outside the gene matches: 5. CDR3 amino acids: CASSLARQGLGNTIYF. As DNA, the CDR3 is TGTGCCAGCAGCTTAGCCCGACAGGGGCTGGGAAACACCATATATTTT.

The V gene is TRBV27, the J gene TRBJ2-7, with D maybe TRBD2 (5 bases). This CDR3 comprises 16 residues. Trimming cost V 5 bases and J 2 bases, with 19 bases left between them. Germline values: CDR1 MNHEY, CDR2 SMNVEV (reference sequence). The CDR3: CASSPPLKGSPYEQYF. The CDR3 DNA is TGTGCCAGCAGTCCACCCCTGAAAGGGAGCCCCTACGAGCAGTACTTC.

The V call is TRBV7-9, the J call TRBJ1-2, with 7 positions matching TRBD1. The trim removed 5 bases at V and 2 bases at J, leaving 5 bases unmatched. This CDR3 comprises 14 residues. The germline V gene encodes CDR1 SEHNR and CDR2 FQNEAQ (reference sequence). In DNA form, the CDR3 reads TGTGCCAGCAGCAGAGAGACAGGGAACTATGGCTACACCTTC. Its protein product is CASSRETGNYGYTF.

This chain uses TRBV30 with TRBJ1-3; maybe TRBD1 (5 bases). This CDR3 has 12 amino acids. Deletions cut 8 bases from V and 4 bases from J, with 12 bases between. Germline V gene sequence: CDR1 GTSNPN, CDR2 SVGIG (reference sequence). CDR3 DNA: TGTGCCCGCAGGGAAACCGGAAACACCATATATTTT. This codes for CARRETGNTIYF.

This chain connects TRBV7-3 to TRBJ2-3, with D perhaps matching TRBD2 (6 bases). The CDR3 contains 19 residues. Trimming took 3 bases from V and 6 from J, leaving 28 bases between them. The V gene's germline CDR1 is SGHTA and CDR2 FQGTGA. The CDR3 loop is CASSLHIPGLSPGLDTQYF. The CDR3 DNA reads as TGTGCCAGCAGCTTGCATATACCGGGACTGAGTCCAGGACTTGATACGCAGTATTTT.

The CDR3 sequence: CASSPWEGTRADTQYF. The CDR3 nucleotides are TGTGCCAGCAGCCCCTGGGAGGGGACTAGGGCAGATACGCAGTATTTT. The rearrangement links TRBV7-3 to TRBJ2-3; TRBD2 agrees at 8 bases. V was pared by 5 bases and J by 4 bases, with 11 bases of the junction left unmatched. Germline-derived CDR1 and CDR2 are SGHTA and FQGTGA. This CDR3 has 16 residues.

This clone was seen only once. The V and J genes are TRBV5-1 and TRBJ2-2, with 10 bases fitting TRBD1. The V gene end was trimmed by 4 bases and the J gene end by 3 bases; junction bases not matched to a gene: 0. The CDR3 is 14 amino acids. Germline lookup yields CDR1 SGHRS and CDR2 YFSETQ. The CDR3 loop is CASSGQGDTGELFF. CDR3 coding DNA: TGCGCCAGCAGCGGACAGGGGGACACCGGGGAGCTGTTTTTT.

J is TRBJ1-4 and V is TRBV6-6, with D uncertain. CDR1 and CDR2 (germline): MNHNY, SVGAGI (reference sequence). The V gene lost 6 bases and the J gene lost 8 bases, with 10 bases spanning the gap. This CDR3 region has 12 residues. In DNA, the CDR3 is TGTGCCAGCAGGGAAGGAAAAGAAAAACTGTTTTTT. Its translation: CASREGKEKLFF.

This chain joins TRBV11-2 and TRBJ2-7; D perhaps matches TRBD1 (6 bases). V gave up 0 bases and J gave up 0 bases, with 9 bases separating them. This CDR3 has 15 residues. The germline gives CDR1 SGHAT, CDR2 FQNNGV. CDR3 sequence: CASSLEGASSYEQYF. The CDR3 bases are TGTGCCAGCAGCTTAGAGGGGGCGAGCTCCTACGAGCAGTACTTC.

The chain couples TRBV18 to TRBJ2-3; D uncertain. The CDR3 sequence is 11 residues long. The ends were cut back, 10 bases at V and 6 bases at J, with 11 bases in the middle. CDR1 KGHSH and CDR2 LQKENI come from the germline V gene. The CDR3 region has the DNA TGTGCCACCAAGGTCGGGGATACGCAGTATTTT. As protein: CATKVGDTQYF.

This rearrangement joins TRBV7-6 to TRBJ2-7, with D tentatively TRBD1 or TRBD2 (5 bases each). Germline CDR1 SGHVS, CDR2 FNYEAQ. With 0 bases removed from V and 2 bases from J, the gap between germline ends came to 11 bases. The CDR3 extends over 15 amino acids. The CDR3 region has the DNA TGTGCCAGCAGCTTAGCGGGGGACGCCGCCTACGAGCAGTACTTC. Its translation: CASSLAGDAAYEQYF.

The chain uses TRBV28 and TRBJ1-5; 7 bases are shared with TRBD1. Germline V lookup: CDR1 MDHEN, CDR2 SYDVKM. The CDR3 extends over 16 amino acids. With 1 base clipped from V and 4 bases from J, the junction kept 7 bases outside the gene matches. The CDR3 coding sequence is TGTGCCAGCAGTTTATACGTCAGGGGGGAGAATCAGCCCCAGCATTTT. Protein product: CASSLYVRGENQPQHF.

V is TRBV4-1 and J is TRBJ1-1; 7 bases match TRBD1. Germline assignment: CDR1 MGHRA and CDR2 YSYEKL. The CDR3 is 15 residues long. V lost 4 bases to trimming and J lost 1 base; unmatched junction nucleotides: 6. This CDR3 is CASSRATGPNTEAFF. CDR3 nucleotide sequence: TGCGCCAGCAGCCGGGCGACAGGGCCGAACACTGAAGCTTTCTTT.

The CDR3 is CASCLRTGGDQPQHF. The CDR3 coding sequence is TGTGCCAGCTGCCTCAGGACAGGGGGCGACCAGCCCCAGCATTTT. The chain combines TRBV2 with TRBJ1-5; 11 bases fit TRBD1. The V gene end was trimmed by 8 bases and the J gene end by 7 bases; junction bases not matched to a gene: 10. The CDR3 runs to 15 residues. Germline V gene sequence: CDR1 SNHLY, CDR2 FYNNEI.

The chain links TRBV7-8 to TRBJ2-5, with D possibly TRBD1 on 5 matching bases. The germline V gene encodes CDR1 SGHVS and CDR2 FQNEAQ. The CDR3 is made up of 16 amino acids. The ends were cut back, 1 base at V and 5 bases at J, with 17 bases in the middle. Here the CDR3 reads CASSLGYYQGRETQYF. In nucleotides, the CDR3 is TGTGCCAGCAGCTTAGGATACTACCAGGGTAGGGAGACCCAGTACTTC.

The rearrangement links TRBV7-3 to TRBJ2-1; 7 bases are a match to TRBD2. J was trimmed by 3 bases and V by 1 base; bases with no gene match: 3. Germline V gene lookup returns CDR1 SGHTA and CDR2 FQGTGA. This CDR3 has 15 amino acids. CDR3: CASSLNLAVYNEQFF. DNA for the CDR3: TGTGCCAGCAGCTTAAATCTAGCGGTCTACAATGAGCAGTTCTTC. Supplemented by reference TRBV7-3 and TRBJ2-1, the full variable domain reads GAGVSQTPSNKVTEKGKYVELRCDPISGHTALYWYRQSLGQGPEFLIYFQGTGAADDSGLPNDRFFAVRPEGSVSTLKIQRTERGDSAVYLCASSLNLAVYNEQFFGPGTRLTVL.

This chain's CDR3 is CASSDGSRYEQYF. In nucleotides, the CDR3 is TGTGCCAGCAGTGACGGGAGTAGATACGAGCAGTACTTC. The rearrangement joins TRBV6-4 to TRBJ2-7, with D perhaps TRBD2 (5 bases). The CDR3 spans 13 residues. Trimming removed 2 bases from V and 4 bases from J, with 9 bases in between. Per germline, CDR1 MRHNA and CDR2 SNTAGT.